A selection of T cell receptor beta chains follows, all from one sample in a study of T cells in Graves' hyperthyroidism and ophthalmopathy. One entry per CDR3 protein results from TCRdb running MiXCR on the multiplex PCR reads. The sample contains 600,000 to 700,000 distinct CDR3 sequences, 45% of which appear only once. The sequenced material came from peripheral blood or thyroid tissue (not recorded which). The receptor source for this set is an adult man with Graves' disease, either hyperthyroidism or ophthalmopathy (not recorded which). CDR3s include the opening cysteine and the closing phenylalanine or tryptophan. The D gene is left open where the match is weak. For some rows the clone size is stated as once, few or many, or as a class when expanded; others skip it.

J gene,V gene,D gene,clone size,CDR3 protein,CDR3 DNA
TRBJ1-2,TRBV7-9,NA,NA,CASSLRGKLNYGYTF,TGTGCCAGCAGCTTGAGAGGGAAGCTGAACTATGGCTACACCTTC
TRBJ1-1,TRBV20-1,NA,NA,CSASKASDSNTEAFF,TGCAGTGCTAGTAAAGCCTCTGACAGTAACACTGAAGCTTTCTTT
TRBJ1-5,TRBV2,TRBD1,NA,CASKEGGAIDQPQHF,TGTGCCAGCAAGGAAGGGGGCGCGATCGATCAGCCCCAGCATTTT
TRBJ2-7,TRBV25-1,TRBD2,many,CASSDSSGGYEQYF,TGTGCCAGCAGTGATTCTAGCGGGGGATACGAGCAGTACTTC
TRBJ1-1,TRBV2,NA,many,CASSTGFMNTEAFF,TGTGCCAGCAGTACGGGTTTCATGAACACTGAAGCTTTCTTT
TRBJ1-2,TRBV7-2,TRBD1,NA,CASSIQTGANGYTF,TGTGCCAGCAGTATCCAGACAGGGGCGAATGGCTACACCTTC
TRBJ2-7,TRBV5-1,TRBD1,NA,CAGSLAGQGVGEQYF,TGCGCCGGCAGCTTGGCGGGACAGGGGGTTGGTGAGCAGTACTTC
TRBJ2-7,TRBV29-1,TRBD1,many,CSAVIPGQGAYEQYF,TGCAGCGCAGTTATTCCGGGACAGGGTGCCTACGAGCAGTACTTC
TRBJ2-2,TRBV6-5,NA,NA,CASSYSPLNTGELFF,TGTGCCAGCAGTTACTCTCCACTTAACACCGGGGAGCTGTTTTTT
TRBJ2-7,TRBV20-1,TRBD2,NA,CSAGGGILDEQYF,TGCAGTGCTGGGGGGGGAATCCTGGACGAGCAGTACTTC
TRBJ2-6,TRBV5-6,NA,many,CASSVVASGANVLTF,TGTGCCAGCAGCGTTGTGGCCTCTGGGGCCAACGTCCTGACTTTC
TRBJ2-5,TRBV6-5,NA,NA,CASSYSMVSETQYF,TGTGCCAGCAGTTACTCGATGGTTTCTGAGACCCAGTACTTC
TRBJ1-4,TRBV11-2,NA,NA,CASSLELGGNEKLFF,TGTGCCAGCAGCTTAGAATTAGGGGGGAATGAAAAACTGTTTTTT
TRBJ2-5,TRBV25-1,NA,NA,CASSSSGPQETQYF,TGTGCCAGCAGTTCCTCGGGACCTCAAGAGACCCAGTACTTC
TRBJ2-7,TRBV20-1,TRBD1,NA,CSAPGQGRGEQYF,TGCAGTGCCCCGGGACAGGGGAGGGGCGAGCAGTACTTC
TRBJ2-5,TRBV7-9,NA,NA,CASSLYTELETQYF,TGTGCCAGCAGCTTATACACGGAGCTGGAGACCCAGTACTTC